A single T cell receptor beta chain is shown here with its context. A few counts support this clone. No cognate antigen has been identified for it. No base quality information exists; no much larger clone differs at one position. This sample's time point label indicates: baseline before first vaccination. The treatment or condition label for this specimen denotes: meningococcal conjugate vaccine given as trial control. Vaccinee samples came from UK trials COV001 and COV002, including a single-blind randomized controlled phase 2/3 trial of AZD1222 (ChAdOx1 nCoV-19) in healthy adults. For TCRbeta chain sequencing, PBMC samples from trial participants were taken at day 0 and at day 28 after the second dose. From the cysteine up to the phenylalanine, the CDR3 has a length of 16 residues. Just CDR3 DNA is preserved here, 48 bases in frame from base 1. The germline V gene provides CDR1 SGDLS and CDR2 YYNGEE. Germline trimming: 4 bases from V, 3 bases from J; junction bases outside gene matches: 8.

The CDR3 regions of human TCRbeta chains were analyzed by immunosequencing. In the authors' own workflow: Repertoire TCRs were checked for matches against a reference library of SARS-CoV-2-specific TCRs that had been generated using the MIRA antigen-specificity platform. Breadth meant the fraction of unique TCRs that were SARS-CoV-2-associated, whereas depth meant the fraction of total T cells that were SARS-CoV-2-associated. Each spike-specific TCR was assigned to its reactive spike region and to a CD4 or CD8 class using the MIRA data. Log10-transformed breadth and depth values were compared by one-way ANOVA with Sidak's multiple comparisons tests. TCRdb obtained this table from immuneACCESS and retained in-frame rearrangements with V and J assigned. These tables miss some clones; where compared with another copy, unresolved V genes account for less than half of the shortfall, and the remainder is unexplained. The V and J calls and clone size come from that table; D and trimming were worked out from the DNA. The sample table holds around 53,000 clones, of which more than 80% were seen once. The ten largest clones capture roughly a fifth of the sample.

This entry comes from a study of T cell responses to AZD1222 COVID-19 vaccine (dated by TCRdb to the early 2020s). With respect to the entire study: TCR sequencing covered 230 to 250 trial participants: 200 to 220 given two doses of AZD1222 and 26 given two doses of MenACWY control vaccine. Trial participants were enrolled by age into 18-55, 56-69 and 70-plus year subgroups, with around 150, 28 and 57 TCR-sequenced participants respectively.

Overall study results and their limits: The 56-69-year group was small, and its depth increase did not reach significance, likely because of low power. The vaccine-associated CD4 TCRs covered the entire spike protein, and the dominant responses fell in regions 160-218 and 743-854. Because no day 14 peak-response samples were available, repertoires were characterized only after the peak T cell response. Participants were mostly white British and included more females than males, and it was suggested by the authors that clonal diversity may have been underestimated. Conclusions about previously exposed vaccinees were limited because only 5 or 6 AZD1222 recipients were SARS-CoV-2 seropositive at baseline. Epitopes outside the regions mutated in the B.1.351 and B.1.1.7 variants were reportedly recognized by nearly half of the unique spike-specific TCRs. Spike-specific TCR breadth and depth rose significantly after two AZD1222 doses compared with day 0 and with MenACWY recipients.

The sample here was peripheral blood, taken on day 0 of MenACWY control vaccination. This sequence was found in an adult in good health. The V gene is TRBV9 and the J gene is TRBJ1-2, with 11 middle bases fitting TRBD1. The DNA is as follows: TGTGCCAGCAGCACCGCTGGGGACAGGGGGGACTATGGCTACACCTTC. It is translated as CASSTAGDRGDYGYTF.